This TCR beta chain appears in the sequencing data of a study of T cell responses to AZD1222 COVID-19 vaccine. The CDR3 length is 15 residues. Germline V lookup: CDR1 SEHNR, CDR2 FQNEAQ (reference sequence). Trimming removed 5 bases at V and 4 bases at J, with 17 bases between. Assay: immunoSEQ multiplex PCR; the TCRdb copy retains only in-frame clones and omits some. The table includes 150,000 to 200,000 clones, 92% detected once. The sample here was peripheral blood, taken on day 0 of AZD1222 vaccination. The receptor comes from an adult in good health. J is TRBJ1-2 and V is TRBV7-9, with D possibly TRBD1 on 6 matching bases. The CDR3: CASSPSGGLSYGYTF. The CDR3 region has the DNA TGTGCCAGCAGCCCATCCGGGGGGCTCTCCTATGGCTACACCTTC.